This is a list of T cell receptor beta chains from one sample in a study of blood T cell repertoires in COVID-19. The repertoire was sequenced with immunoSEQ multiplex PCR; TCRdb's copy has only in-frame clones and lacks some. The sample includes over 150,000 clones, approximately 88% of them seen just once. The sequencing sample was made of peripheral blood. These receptors originate from an older woman with acute or convalescent COVID-19. CDR3s include the opening cysteine and the closing phenylalanine or tryptophan. D genes are given only for firm matches. Only part of the rows carry a size: once, few, many, or a class if the clone is expanded.

DNA,CDR3,V,D,J,size
TGTGCCAGCAGTTCAGGGTATGGCTACACCTTC,CASSSGYGYTF,TRBV12-3/TRBV12-4,-,TRBJ1-2,-
TGCAGCGTTGAAAGGGGTTCGGATACGCAGTATTTT,CSVERGSDTQYF,TRBV29-1,-,TRBJ2-3,-
TGTGCCAGCAGCAAAACAGGACTAGCGGGGACTTACGAGCAGTACTTC,CASSKTGLAGTYEQYF,TRBV3-1/TRBV3-2,TRBD2,TRBJ2-7,-
TGTGCCAGCACCCCCCCAGGGTCCACTGAAGCTTTCTTT,CASTPPGSTEAFF,TRBV7-8,-,TRBJ1-1,few
TGTGCCAGCTCACTAGTTATGAACACTGAAGCTTTCTTT,CASSLVMNTEAFF,TRBV18,-,TRBJ1-1,-
TGTGCCAGCATTAGGAGACAGCATGAAGCTTTCTTT,CASIRRQHEAFF,TRBV28,-,TRBJ1-1,-
TGCGCCAGCAGCTTGGGGGACAAACAAGGCTACACCTTC,CASSLGDKQGYTF,TRBV5-1,-,TRBJ1-2,-
TGTGCCAGCAGCCCCCGGGGTAGCGGGGCTCTTAGCTCCTACAATGAGCAGTTCTTC,CASSPRGSGALSSYNEQFF,TRBV9,TRBD2,TRBJ2-1,-
TGTGCCAGCAGCTCCAAACAGGGGGCTATTGGCTACACCTTC,CASSSKQGAIGYTF,TRBV5-4,TRBD1,TRBJ1-2,-
TGTGCCAGCAGCGTAGCAGGGACTGGAAACACCATATATTTT,CASSVAGTGNTIYF,TRBV9,-,TRBJ1-3,few
TGTGCCAGCAGCGCCGGGACTAGCGGGGGGAGGCAGTATTTT,CASSAGTSGGRQYF,TRBV9,TRBD2,TRBJ2-3,-
TGTGCCAGCATACCAAGCTCGAGGAGCAATGAGCAGTTCTTC,CASIPSSRSNEQFF,TRBV18,-,TRBJ2-1,once
TGTGCCTGGAGTGTACTGAATAGCAATCAGCCCCAGCATTTT,CAWSVLNSNQPQHF,TRBV30,-,TRBJ1-5,-
TGTGCCAGCAGTCAAGTTCGACCACGGGGCACTGAAGCTTTCTTT,CASSQVRPRGTEAFF,TRBV6-2/TRBV6-3,-,TRBJ1-1,-
TGTGCCAGTAGTTATCAGGGGGGTCAGCCCCAGCATTTT,CASSYQGGQPQHF,TRBV19,TRBD1,TRBJ1-5,-
TGTGCCAGCAGTTATCAGGGTAGGAACACTGAAGCTTTCTTT,CASSYQGRNTEAFF,TRBV6-5,-,TRBJ1-1,-
TGTGCCGAGGGGAGGGGCGCACACAATCAGCCCCAGCATTTT,CAEGRGAHNQPQHF,TRBV28,-,TRBJ1-5,-
TGTGCCAGCAGCCAAGTGGAGGCCCGCACCTCTGAAGCTTTCTTT,CASSQVEARTSEAFF,TRBV3-1/TRBV3-2,-,TRBJ1-1,-
TGTGCCAGCAGTTCGGGACAGAGAAACACCATATATTTT,CASSSGQRNTIYF,TRBV28,TRBD1,TRBJ1-3,-
TGTGCCACCAGTGAGACTGGACAGAACTATGGCTACACCTTC,CATSETGQNYGYTF,TRBV24-1,-,TRBJ1-2,-
TGTGCCAGCAGCAGGACAGGGGCTATGAACACTGAAGCTTTCTTT,CASSRTGAMNTEAFF,TRBV11-2,TRBD1,TRBJ1-1,-
TGTGCCTGGAGGGGACAGGGGTTGGGCACAGATACGCAGTATTTT,CAWRGQGLGTDTQYF,TRBV30,TRBD1,TRBJ2-3,few
TGCGCCAGCAGCTCAGACGGGGGTTATGGCTACACCTTC,CASSSDGGYGYTF,TRBV5-1,-,TRBJ1-2,once
TGTGCCAGCAGTTTCTCTTTCGCGGATACGCAGTATTTT,CASSFSFADTQYF,TRBV28,-,TRBJ2-3,-
TGTGCCAGCAGTCCCTTATCCGGGACAGGGGGCGCTGGAAACACCATATATTTT,CASSPLSGTGGAGNTIYF,TRBV3-1/TRBV3-2,TRBD1,TRBJ1-3,many
TGTGCCAGCAGCCCACAGGGCCGGAAACTGTTTTTT,CASSPQGRKLFF,TRBV7-9,-,TRBJ1-4,-
TGCGCCAGCAGCTTGGTAGCTAGTATTAACGGCGAGCAGTACTTC,CASSLVASINGEQYF,TRBV5-1,-,TRBJ2-7,-
TGTGCCAGCAGTGAAGGGCAGATTAACTATGGCTACACCTTC,CASSEGQINYGYTF,TRBV2,-,TRBJ1-2,-
TGTGCCAGCCGGACAGGGGGCGCAGGGAACACTGAAGCTTTCTTT,CASRTGGAGNTEAFF,TRBV6-5,TRBD1,TRBJ1-1,-
TGTGCCAGCGAGAGACACTTAAATTCACCCCTCCACTTT,CASERHLNSPLHF,TRBV14,-,TRBJ1-6,-
TGCGCCAGCAGCCAAGATTCAGTAGCCCCGGGAGAGGAGACCCAGTACTTC,CASSQDSVAPGEETQYF,TRBV4-1,-,TRBJ2-5,-
TGTGCCAGCAGTTTCGGTAACTATGGCTACACCTTC,CASSFGNYGYTF,TRBV12-3/TRBV12-4,-,TRBJ1-2,-
TGTGCCAGCAGCCAAGAGGGGCTAGCGGGGGGGGTTTGGTACGAGCAGTACTTC,CASSQEGLAGGVWYEQYF,TRBV4-2,TRBD2,TRBJ2-7,-
TGTGCCAGCACATCAGAGGGAGGGGGAAGCAATCAGCCCCAGCATTTT,CASTSEGGGSNQPQHF,TRBV5-8,-,TRBJ1-5,-
TGTGCCAGCAGTTCCCGGGACACGAGGGCTTTCTTT,CASSSRDTRAFF,TRBV12-3/TRBV12-4,-,TRBJ1-1,-
TGTGCCACCAGTGACCATACAGGGATTGGGGGCTACACCTTC,CATSDHTGIGGYTF,TRBV24-1,-,TRBJ1-2,-